These 4 T cell receptor beta chains were sequenced from one sample in a study of blood T cell repertoires in COVID-19. Only in-frame clones appear in the TCRdb table, and some are missing; sequencing was by immunoSEQ multiplex PCR. This sample has 390,000 or so clones, with 90% found just once. The source material was peripheral blood. The receptors here all came from a man aged 18 to 29 with active or convalescent COVID-19.

A single count supports this clone. The chain employs TRBV28 and TRBJ2-3; possibly TRBD2 for D (6 bases). CDR3 length: 15 amino acids. Germline values: CDR1 MDHEN, CDR2 SYDVKM. Trimming cost V 4 bases and J 0 bases, with 11 bases left between them. Here the CDR3 reads CASSSPLASTDTQYF. The CDR3 DNA reads as TGTGCCAGCAGTTCCCCCCTAGCGAGCACAGATACGCAGTATTTT.

The chain couples TRBV4-2 to TRBJ2-7; 12 positions agree with TRBD2. After removal of 3 bases from V and 4 bases from J, the junction contained 10 bases not matched to a gene. The CDR3 runs 17 residues. CDR1 is LGHNA, CDR2 YNFKEQ, per germline. CDR3 region: CASSHPPGLAGLYEQYF. As DNA, the CDR3 is TGTGCCAGCAGCCACCCCCCGGGACTAGCGGGTTTATACGAGCAGTACTTC.

This chain joins TRBV20-1 and TRBJ1-1; D ambiguous. V gave up 3 bases and J gave up 0 bases, with 14 bases separating them. This CDR3 contains 15 residues. Germline-derived CDR1 and CDR2 are DFQATT and SNEGSKA (reference sequence). CDR3 bases: TGCAGTGCTAGTGGGGTCCGCGGTTTGAACACTGAAGCTTTCTTT. This gives the protein CSASGVRGLNTEAFF.

The chain is built from TRBV27 and TRBJ1-6, with 9 bases lining up with TRBD1. From germline, CDR1 is MNHEY and CDR2 SMNVEV (reference sequence). There are 16 residues in the CDR3. The V and J ends lost 5 bases and 4 bases, in that order; junction bases with no gene match: 6. The CDR3 DNA follows: TGTGCCAGCAGTGAGAGGACAGGGGCGTATAATTCACCCCTCCACTTT. It codes for CASSERTGAYNSPLHF.